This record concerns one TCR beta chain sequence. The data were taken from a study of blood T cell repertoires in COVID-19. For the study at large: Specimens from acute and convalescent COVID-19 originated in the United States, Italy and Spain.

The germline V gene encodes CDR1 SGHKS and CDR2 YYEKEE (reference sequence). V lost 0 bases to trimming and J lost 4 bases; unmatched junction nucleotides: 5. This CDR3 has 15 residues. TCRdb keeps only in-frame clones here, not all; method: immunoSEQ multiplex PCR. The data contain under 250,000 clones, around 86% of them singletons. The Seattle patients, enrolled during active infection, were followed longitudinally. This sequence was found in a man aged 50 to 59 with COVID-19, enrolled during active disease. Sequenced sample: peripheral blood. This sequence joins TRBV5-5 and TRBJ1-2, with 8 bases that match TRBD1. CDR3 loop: CASSLEGQAFYGYTF. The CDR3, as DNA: TGTGCCAGCAGCTTGGAGGGACAGGCTTTCTATGGCTACACCTTC.